The clone carrying this TCR beta chain appeared once. Antigen specificity is unknown. The data derive from a study of cytomegalovirus exposure and HLA in healthy donors. Whole-study findings and limits: Usually a TCR sequence was rare, but some public TCRs were found in many donors. Presence/absence analyses took donor sequencing depth as roughly uniform.

V was cut by 7 bases and J by 2 bases, with 12 bases left in between. This CDR3 spans 14 amino acids. Looked up from germline, CDR1 is SGHAT and CDR2 is FQNNGV. The study ran its PCR with 60 Vbeta and 13 Jbeta primers. This table comes from immunoSEQ multiplex PCR, and its TCRdb copy is limited to in-frame clones, with some not included. The table has some 63,000 clones, about 80% seen once. This TCR came from a woman in her 40s in good health and CMV-seronegative. The rearrangement links TRBV11-2 to TRBJ2-1; D gene unclear. Sequencing was done on a sample of PBMCs. CDR3 nucleotides: TGTGCCAGCATAAGGTCGACTGCCTACAATGAGCAGTTCTTC. Its translation: CASIRSTAYNEQFF.